The clone carrying this TCR beta chain came up once. The CDR3 runs 14 residues. Trimming left V 2 bases short and J 7 bases short, with 12 bases between. Germline V gene sequence: CDR1 LNHDA, CDR2 SQIVND (reference sequence). These data come from a study of somatic mutations in cytotoxic T cells in rheumatoid arthritis. Assay: immunoSEQ multiplex PCR; the TCRdb copy retains only in-frame clones and omits some. This sample has around 20,000 clones, with approximately 80% found just once. The source is an adult with rheumatoid arthritis. Sequences were obtained from CD8+ T cells sorted from blood. The genes are TRBV19 and TRBJ2-1; D is possibly TRBD2 (5 bases). Here the CDR3 DNA reads TGTGCCAGTAGTATATACGGGATCCAGAATGAGCAGTTCTTC. It specifies CASSIYGIQNEQFF.